This passage covers 18 T cell receptor beta chains from one sample sequenced in a study of blood T cell repertoires in COVID-19. Sequenced by immunoSEQ multiplex PCR; TCRdb stores in-frame clones only, minus some. The data contain 200,000 to 250,000 clones, around 86% of them singletons. Sequenced material: PBMCs or T cells enriched from blood (not recorded which). All receptors derive from a woman aged 45 to 65 with acute COVID-19.

The V and J genes are TRBV19 and TRBJ2-5, with D possibly being TRBD1 (5 bases). Germline V CDR1 and CDR2: LNHDA, SQIVND (reference sequence). V gave up 4 bases and J gave up 5 bases, with 8 bases separating them. There are 12 residues in the CDR3. DNA for the CDR3: TGTGCCAGTAGTACCCAGGGTGAGACCCAGTACTTC. As protein: CASSTQGETQYF. The whole variable domain, remainder taken from reference TRBV19 and TRBJ2-5, is DGGITQSPKYLFRKEGQNVTLSCEQNLNHDAMYWYRQDPGQGLRLIYYSQIVNDFQKGDIAEGYSVSREKKESFPLTVTSAQKNPTAFYLCASSTQGETQYFGPGTRLLVL.

The chain couples TRBV6-6 to TRBJ2-3, with D uncertain. This CDR3 comprises 13 residues. Trimming cost V 6 bases and J 6 bases, with 13 bases left between them. Germline CDR1 MNHNY, CDR2 SVGAGI (reference sequence). DNA of the CDR3: TGTGCCAGCAGGGTATCCAACGGGGATACGCAGTATTTT. It encodes CASRVSNGDTQYF.

The CDR3: CASSTTGASATEAFF. CDR3 DNA: TGTGCCAGCAGTACCACAGGGGCGAGTGCCACTGAAGCTTTCTTT. The chain is built from TRBV6-2 or TRBV6-3 and TRBJ1-1, with TRBD1 matching 7 bases. CDR1 MNHEY and CDR2 SVGEGT come from the germline V gene. V gave up 5 bases and J gave up 4 bases; unmatched junction bases: 10. CDR3 length: 15 residues.

The chain employs TRBV5-1 and TRBJ2-3; 12 bases are a match to TRBD2. The ends lost 3 bases at V and 3 bases at J; junction bases unmatched: 2. The germline V gene has CDR1 SGHRS and CDR2 YFSETQ. The CDR3 consists of 15 residues. The CDR3 DNA reads TGCGCCAGCAGCTCCGGACTAGCGGGGACAGATACGCAGTATTTT. Translating it yields CASSSGLAGTDTQYF.

The gene calls are TRBV14 and TRBJ2-5; TRBD2 agrees at 7 bases. The junction had 4 bases not matched to a gene; V was cut back by 4 bases and J by 5 bases. This CDR3 is built from 13 residues. Germline assignment: CDR1 SGHDN and CDR2 FVKESK. Here the CDR3 reads CASSLRLAETQYF. The CDR3 nucleotides are TGTGCCAGCAGCCTTCGACTAGCCGAGACCCAGTACTTC.

This chain uses TRBV25-1 with TRBJ1-2; possibly TRBD1 for D (6 bases). This CDR3 has 11 amino acids. V was trimmed by 2 bases and J by 12 bases, leaving 10 bases between them. Germline V CDR1 and CDR2: MGHDK, SYGVNS. CDR3 residues: CASSENRAHTF. The CDR3 coding sequence is TGTGCCAGCAGTGAAAACAGGGCACACACCTTC.

This sequence joins TRBV19 and TRBJ1-3; 8 bases map to TRBD1. This CDR3 spans 16 amino acids. Per the germline V gene, CDR1 is LNHDA and CDR2 is SQIVND (reference sequence). Trimming took 6 bases from V and 2 from J; bases not matched to a gene: 9. CDR3 loop: CASRTGAAGAGNTIYF. The CDR3 DNA sequence: TGTGCCAGTAGGACAGGGGCGGCCGGGGCTGGAAACACCATATATTTT. Full variable domain (rest looked up from reference TRBV19 and TRBJ1-3): DGGITQSPKYLFRKEGQNVTLSCEQNLNHDAMYWYRQDPGQGLRLIYYSQIVNDFQKGDIAEGYSVSREKKESFPLTVTSAQKNPTAFYLCASRTGAAGAGNTIYFGEGSWLTVV.

V and J are TRBV11-3 and TRBJ2-1; weak D call: TRBD1 (5 bases). In germline, CDR1 is SGHNT, CDR2 YENEEA. V lost 3 bases and J lost 10, with 16 bases in between. This CDR3 has 14 amino acids. CDR3 sequence reads: CASSFHLLSGEQFF. The CDR3 nucleotides read TGTGCCAGCAGCTTTCACCTTCTATCAGGGGAGCAGTTCTTC.

The V and J genes are TRBV4-3 and TRBJ1-5; no definite D call. The V and J ends lost 4 bases and 4 bases respectively, with 8 bases between them. The CDR3 runs 13 residues. Germline loops: CDR1 LGHNA, CDR2 YSLEER. DNA for the CDR3: TGCGCCAGCAGCCGGACTCAGAATCAGCCCCAGCATTTT. The encoded protein is CASSRTQNQPQHF.

The chain is built from TRBV6-2 or TRBV6-3 and TRBJ1-5; D is perhaps TRBD1 (5 bases). CDR1 and CDR2 (germline): MNHEY, SVGEGT. The V and J ends lost 4 bases and 1 base respectively, with 11 bases between them. The CDR3 spans 15 residues. CDR3 protein: CASSSARVSNQPQHF. The CDR3 DNA reads as TGTGCCAGCAGTTCGGCCAGGGTGAGCAATCAGCCCCAGCATTTT.

This clone was detected a few times. The V gene is TRBV19, the J gene TRBJ1-5; tentatively, D is TRBD1 (5 bases). V was clipped by 3 bases and J by 4 bases, with 19 bases between them. Germline V gives CDR1 LNHDA, CDR2 SQIVND (reference sequence). CDR3 length equals 17 residues. The CDR3 is CASSMAKGYAENQPQHF. The CDR3 coding sequence is TGTGCCAGTAGTATGGCCAAGGGGTACGCGGAAAATCAGCCCCAGCATTTT. Complete variable domain (other parts from reference TRBV19 and TRBJ1-5): DGGITQSPKYLFRKEGQNVTLSCEQNLNHDAMYWYRQDPGQGLRLIYYSQIVNDFQKGDIAEGYSVSREKKESFPLTVTSAQKNPTAFYLCASSMAKGYAENQPQHFGDGTRLSIL.

This rearrangement joins TRBV7-9 to TRBJ1-3; TRBD1 matches at 7 bases. V lost 5 bases to trimming and J lost 1 base; unmatched junction nucleotides: 8. The CDR3 is 16 amino acids. The germline gives CDR1 SEHNR, CDR2 FQNEAQ (reference sequence). The CDR3 here is CASSNRQGNSGNTIYF. The CDR3 DNA reads as TGTGCCAGCAGCAACCGACAGGGTAATTCTGGAAACACCATATATTTT.

The V call is TRBV5-1, the J call TRBJ1-1; 8 nucleotides agree with TRBD1. CDR1 is SGHRS and CDR2 is YFSETQ in the germline V gene. The CDR3 contains 13 residues. V shed 2 bases and J 4 bases; nucleotides not matched to a gene: 1. The CDR3 reads CASSFTGGTEAFF. The DNA of the CDR3 is TGCGCCAGCAGCTTCACAGGGGGCACTGAAGCTTTCTTT.

The V call is TRBV15, the J call TRBJ1-6, with 9 bases identical to TRBD1. Trimming removed 3 bases from V and 10 bases from J; junction bases left unmatched: 4. CDR3 length equals 14 residues. Germline V gives CDR1 LNHNV, CDR2 YYDKDF (reference sequence). The CDR3: CATSRDRGYSPLHF. CDR3 sequence (DNA): TGTGCCACCAGCAGGGACAGGGGTTACTCACCCCTCCACTTT.

The rearrangement uses TRBV3-1 (or the pseudogene TRBV3-2) and TRBJ2-3; 7 bases match TRBD2. Germline lookup yields CDR1 LGHDT and CDR2 YNNKEL (reference sequence). V dropped 1 base and J dropped 1; count of bases not matched to a gene: 11. The CDR3 spans 18 residues. The chain's CDR3 is CASSQGWSGGIGTDTQYF. CDR3 nucleotides: TGTGCCAGCAGCCAAGGCTGGTCGGGAGGTATAGGCACAGATACGCAGTATTTT.

This clone came up once. This chain connects TRBV11-1 to TRBJ2-3, with TRBD1 identical over 7 bases. From germline, CDR1 is SGHAT and CDR2 FQDESV (reference sequence). This CDR3 contains 14 residues. V was clipped by 4 bases and J by 1 base; unmatched bases: 2. DNA of the CDR3: TGTGCCAGCAGCTCGCAGGGGGGCACAGATACGCAGTATTTT. This gives the protein CASSSQGGTDTQYF.

The V and J genes are TRBV7-8 and TRBJ1-4, with D perhaps matching TRBD1 (6 bases). The CDR3 spans 16 residues. The V gene's germline CDR1 is SGHVS and CDR2 FQNEAQ. Trimming left V 1 base short and J 7 bases short, with 16 bases between. The CDR3 nucleotides are TGTGCCAGCAGCTTAGGATCTGGGGGCGGCGGTGAAAAACTGTTTTTT. It specifies CASSLGSGGGGEKLFF.

This clone showed up just once. The chain joins TRBV20-1 to TRBJ1-1; maybe TRBD1 (6 bases). CDR1 and CDR2 (germline): DFQATT, SNEGSKA (reference sequence). The V and J ends lost 3 bases and 1 base respectively, with 15 bases between them. CDR3 length: 15 residues. In nucleotides, the CDR3 is TGCAGTGCTAGTACGGACAGTCTAACGAACACTGAAGCTTTCTTT. Translating gives CSASTDSLTNTEAFF.